This T cell receptor (beta chain) emerged from a study of spatial heterogeneity in lung cancer (dated by TCRdb to between 2018 and 2021). Broadly, across the study: More beta-chain than alpha-chain transcripts were consistently detected, likely reflecting higher beta-chain transcript abundance. In non-small cell lung cancer, the study quantitatively compared TCR alpha and beta repertoires across several tumor regions, matched nontumor lung, and blood. In the raw uncorrected reads, each unique combination of TCR and UMI appeared on average more than ten times. TCR repertoire features were related to nonsynonymous mutation counts determined by whole-exome sequencing of tumor tissue. At surgery, 220 tumor regions, 61 to 75 matched nontumor lung samples and 56 PBMC samples were TCR-sequenced for both alpha and beta chains. Study-wide conclusions, independent of this receptor: Ubiquitous expanded tumor TCRs showed up in blood more often at tumor resection than at routine follow-up. Confirming at a functional level the hypothesis that regional TCRs recognize regional mutations was considered to require additional single-cell paired TCR alpha and beta sequencing.

The sample's time point label, decoded: sample taken at primary tumor resection. Without any cell sorting, TCR sequencing was performed on whole RNA extracted either from tumor and nontumor lung tissue or from cryopreserved PBMC samples. The donors were 60 to 80 patients from the lung TRACERx cohort who had early-stage, untreated non-small cell lung cancer. Only patients with enough RNA available from two or more tumor regions were chosen for TCR sequencing. The library was generated by 5' RACE. Sequencer: NextSeq 500. In the TCR library protocol, a unique molecular identifier was attached to each TCR cDNA molecule so that PCR and sequencing errors could be corrected. On the authors' methods: TCR identification, UMI-based error correction and CDR3 extraction were performed with Decombinator tools. TCRs above a frequency of 2 per 1,000, corresponding to the top 1% of the tumor frequency distribution, were defined as expanded. Renyi diversity was calculated using the R vegan package after each repertoire was subsampled 100 times to 5,000 TCRs. CDR3 similarity networks were built from amino acid triplet string-kernel similarity, with CDR3s being connected when pairwise similarity was above 0.82. TCRdb itself trimmed the public reads at Q25 with fastp, ran MiXCR and retained productive beta chains. Identical CDR3 proteins give one entry, which carries the most common genes and DNA. TCRdb, not the original authors, processed these V and J calls. In all, the sample holds 65,000 to 85,000 distinct CDR3 sequences, and around 21% of those were seen once. 6.2% of the sample comes from the top ten.

This clonotype was found a few times. Its antigen is not yet known. No base-level quality is on record; no much larger clone is a single base apart. Inclusive of the bounding cysteine and phenylalanine, the CDR3 is 15 residues long. Just the 45-base CDR3 DNA is kept, in frame starting at base 1. From a lookup of the germline V gene, CDR1 and CDR2 are SNHLY and FYNNEI. V is cut back by 8 bases and J by 0 bases, with 9 bases in the junction unmatched. Sequencing used PBMCs, obtained at surgery. The rearranged segments are TRBV2 and TRBJ1-1; 7 middle bases align to TRBD1. The clonotype originates from a male donor with early-stage non-small cell lung cancer. The CDR3 region: CASPSNRGMNTEAFF. The DNA reads TGTGCCAGCCCCTCCAACAGGGGAATGAACACTGAAGCTTTCTTT. Outside the CDR3, residues come from the reference TRBV2 and TRBJ1-1 proteins, so the full variable domain is: EPEVTQTPSHQVTQMGQEVILRCVPISNHLYFYWYRQILGQKVEFLVSFYNNEISEKSEIFDDQFSVERPDGSNFTLKIRSTKLEDSAMYFCASPSNRGMNTEAFFGQGTRLTVV.